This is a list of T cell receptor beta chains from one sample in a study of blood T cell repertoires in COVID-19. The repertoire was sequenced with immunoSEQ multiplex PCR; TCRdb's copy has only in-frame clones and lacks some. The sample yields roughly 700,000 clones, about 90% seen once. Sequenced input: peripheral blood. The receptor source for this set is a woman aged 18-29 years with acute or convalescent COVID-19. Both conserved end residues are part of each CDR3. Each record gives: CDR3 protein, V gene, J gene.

cdr3_aa: CASSEKRKLFF
v_call: TRBV2
j_call: TRBJ1-4

cdr3_aa: CAWSHGQVPDEQYF
v_call: TRBV30
j_call: TRBJ2-7

cdr3_aa: CASSLTGDNYGYTF
v_call: TRBV5-1
j_call: TRBJ1-2

cdr3_aa: CASSVDRGNQPQHF
v_call: TRBV7-9
j_call: TRBJ1-5

cdr3_aa: CATSTRRGMQQFF
v_call: TRBV15
j_call: TRBJ2-1

cdr3_aa: CASSYRGRGEKLFF
v_call: TRBV27
j_call: TRBJ1-4

cdr3_aa: CASSPLPGTANTEAFF
v_call: TRBV18
j_call: TRBJ1-1

cdr3_aa: CASSPQGGGSQPQHF
v_call: TRBV5-1
j_call: TRBJ1-5

cdr3_aa: CASSLASSQGSGSPLHF
v_call: TRBV5-1
j_call: TRBJ1-6

cdr3_aa: CATRETGGGGYTF
v_call: TRBV24-1
j_call: TRBJ1-2

cdr3_aa: CASSPMSGRDRPYNEQFF
v_call: TRBV7-9
j_call: TRBJ2-1

cdr3_aa: CASGLVLHTDYGYTF
v_call: TRBV12-5
j_call: TRBJ1-2

cdr3_aa: CSHTRGNTEAFF
v_call: TRBV29-1
j_call: TRBJ1-1

cdr3_aa: CASSVGQGAYEQYF
v_call: TRBV9
j_call: TRBJ2-7

cdr3_aa: CATSRRGQTGVGELFF
v_call: TRBV24-1
j_call: TRBJ2-2

cdr3_aa: CAISAKGQNLKGGQPQHF
v_call: TRBV10-3
j_call: TRBJ1-5

cdr3_aa: CASSYSAARGYTF
v_call: TRBV6-5
j_call: TRBJ1-2

cdr3_aa: CASSLMQGRLDTEAFF
v_call: TRBV5-4
j_call: TRBJ1-1

cdr3_aa: CATSDQFRETGELFF
v_call: TRBV24-1
j_call: TRBJ2-2